This T cell receptor beta chain appears in the sequencing data of a study of OX40 agonist ivuxolimab in advanced cancers. Turning to the study itself: Patients were dosed intravenously with ivuxolimab at 0.01 to 10 mg/kg every 2 weeks. Partial response was recorded in three patients: one hepatocellular carcinoma and two cutaneous melanoma cases. Those enrolled were around 87% male, with a mean age of about 66 years and ages from about 20 to 79.

Germline V gene sequence: CDR1 LNHDA, CDR2 SQIVND (reference sequence). The V and J ends lost 2 bases and 0 bases respectively, with 9 bases between them. The CDR3 runs to 15 residues. Repertoires were generated with immunoSEQ multiplex PCR, while TCRdb's copy carries only in-frame clones and drops some. The sample records about 48,000 clones, approximately 90% being singletons. This TCR was recovered from an adult with an advanced solid tumor such as melanoma, head and neck, liver or kidney cancer. The J gene is TRBJ2-3, the V gene TRBV19; either TRBD1 or TRBD2 may supply D (5 bases each). The sample here was CD4+ or CD8+ T cells sorted from blood, taken in a trial of the OX40 agonist ivuxolimab. The CDR3 DNA reads TGTGCCAGTAGTATATGGGGCGGGAGCACAGATACGCAGTATTTT. Protein: CASSIWGGSTDTQYF.